A single sample gave rise to the 26 T cell receptor beta chains below, sequenced in a study of beta chain features in type 1 diabetes. The study's findings and limits: Type 1 diabetes patients had TCRB CDR3s that were shorter (moderately but significantly so) in all four CD4+ subsets.

Sequencing targeted expressed TCRB transcripts, as all isolated RNA had been reverse transcribed. Sequencing was performed with immunoSEQ multiplex PCR; in TCRdb, only in-frame clones are kept and a portion is missing. In the table there are 640,000 or so clones, over 12% of which are singletons. Antigen specificity for these receptors is unknown. The sample comprised naive CD4+ T cells from blood. All receptors derive from a man younger than 30 with type 1 diabetes.

The chain combines TRBV4-3 with TRBJ2-2, with 7 positions matching TRBD2. The CDR3 loop spans 14 amino acids. The trim removed 1 base at V and 6 bases at J, leaving 2 bases unmatched. Germline assignment: CDR1 LGHNA and CDR2 YSLEER. The CDR3 loop is CASSQVGGSGELFF. In DNA, the CDR3 is TGCGCCAGCAGCCAAGTCGGGGGGTCCGGGGAGCTGTTTTTT.

The chain couples TRBV9 to TRBJ1-1, with D maybe TRBD1 (6 bases). Per germline, CDR1 SGDLS and CDR2 YYNGEE. V lost 4 bases and J lost 5, with 12 bases in between. The CDR3 sequence is 13 residues long. CDR3 loop: CASSPRQVTEAFF. CDR3 nucleotide sequence: TGTGCCAGCAGCCCCCGACAGGTAACTGAAGCTTTCTTT.

In this sample, this clone turned up a few times. The chain employs TRBV6-1 and TRBJ1-2; D gene ambiguous. The CDR3 is 11 residues long. V gave up 3 bases and J gave up 7 bases, with 6 bases separating them. The V gene's germline CDR1 is MNHNS and CDR2 SASEGT. In DNA, the CDR3 is TGTGCCAGCAGTGAGCAGGTTGGCTACACCTTC. Translating it yields CASSEQVGYTF.

This clone was recorded a few times. This rearrangement joins TRBV19 to TRBJ2-5; no reliable D call. The CDR3 has 14 residues. CDR1 is LNHDA, CDR2 SQIVND, per germline (reference sequence). Trimming left V 3 bases short and J 0 bases short, with 8 bases between. Here the CDR3 DNA reads TGTGCCAGTAGTATCAATACACACCAAGAGACCCAGTACTTC. This codes for CASSINTHQETQYF.

V gene TRBV6-6 combines with J gene TRBJ1-2; 8 bases line up with TRBD1. The V gene end was trimmed by 4 bases and the J gene end by 7 bases; junction bases not matched to a gene: 8. CDR3 length equals 14 residues. The germline V gene encodes CDR1 MNHNY and CDR2 SVGAGI (reference sequence). CDR3 in amino acids: CASSFLQGEGGYTF. CDR3 nucleotides: TGTGCCAGCAGTTTCCTACAGGGGGAAGGTGGCTACACCTTC.

The gene calls are TRBV18 and TRBJ1-4; D might be TRBD1 (6 bases). Germline V gene lookup returns CDR1 KGHSH and CDR2 LQKENI. The ends were cut back, 3 bases at V and 15 bases at J, with 17 bases in the middle. The CDR3 runs to 13 residues. The CDR3 DNA is TGTGCCAGCTCACCGTCCTTAGGTGGGGGCGTGTTTTTT. Its translation is CASSPSLGGGVFF.

This chain connects TRBV6-1 to TRBJ1-1, with 9 bases that match TRBD1. The CDR3 is 16 residues long. Germline V lookup: CDR1 MNHNS, CDR2 SASEGT. V lost 0 bases, J lost 6 bases, and 8 bases stayed unmatched. The CDR3 loop is CASSEADRGKYAEAFF. The CDR3 DNA follows: TGTGCCAGCAGTGAAGCGGACAGGGGCAAATACGCTGAAGCTTTCTTT.

This clone was seen more than once but under ten times. Distinct nucleotide sequences in the sample also encode this CDR3. The chain uses TRBV7-2 and TRBJ1-1; D not resolved. This CDR3 is 15 amino acids long. The germline V and J ends were trimmed by 1 base and 0 bases, with 9 bases remaining between them. Germline-derived CDR1 and CDR2 are SGHTA and FQGNSA. The CDR3 nucleotides are TGTGCCAGCAGCTTAGGTTCAGGCATGAACACTGAAGCTTTCTTT. Its protein is CASSLGSGMNTEAFF.

V is TRBV9 and J is TRBJ2-1, with 9 bases fitting TRBD2. Germline V gene lookup returns CDR1 SGDLS and CDR2 YYNGEE. V was pared by 1 base and J by 7 bases, with 6 bases of the junction left unmatched. CDR3 size: 15 residues. In DNA, the CDR3 is TGTGCCAGCAGCGTACCCGGGACTAGCATGAATGAGCAGTTCTTC. Protein sequence: CASSVPGTSMNEQFF.

The rearrangement joins TRBV25-1 to TRBJ1-2; 10 nucleotides align to TRBD1. The germline V gene encodes CDR1 MGHDK and CDR2 SYGVNS. V shed 1 base, J shed 4 bases, and the junction held 9 bases outside the gene matches. The CDR3 sequence is 17 residues long. CDR3 protein: CASSESGQGSPPYGYTF. CDR3 sequence (DNA): TGTGCCAGCAGTGAATCGGGACAGGGGTCCCCCCCCTATGGCTACACCTTC.

This clone came up a few times. For the CDR3, the DNA is TGCGCCAGCAGCCAAACCAGGAGCACAGATACGCAGTATTTT. Amino acids: CASSQTRSTDTQYF. The chain links TRBV5-1 to TRBJ2-3, with D hard to call. This CDR3 spans 14 amino acids. Trimming stripped 4 bases from V and 0 bases from J, with 9 bases between. CDR1 and CDR2 (germline): SGHRS, YFSETQ.

The chain joins TRBV2 to TRBJ2-7, with 10 bases identical to TRBD2. CDR1 is SNHLY and CDR2 is FYNNEI in the germline V gene. The CDR3 consists of 17 residues. Unmatched junction bases numbered 14, after V lost 4 bases and J lost 5 bases. CDR3 DNA: TGTGCCAGCAGTGCTTGGGCTAGCGGGAGCGGCAGCGACGAGCAGTACTTC. It is translated as CASSAWASGSGSDEQYF.

The chain recombines TRBV5-6 with TRBJ1-1; no reliable D call. There are 14 residues in the CDR3. V was pared by 2 bases and J by 5 bases, with 13 bases between. In germline, CDR1 is SGHDT, CDR2 YYEEEE. CDR3 coding DNA: TGTGCCAGCAGCTTAAGGCGGTTGGAGACTGAAGCTTTCTTT. Translation: CASSLRRLETEAFF. The full variable domain, completed using reference TRBV5-6 and TRBJ1-1, is DAGVTQSPTHLIKTRGQQVTLRCSPKSGHDTVSWYQQALGQGPQFIFQYYEEEERQRGNFPDRFSGHQFPNYSSELNVNALLLGDSALYLCASSLRRLETEAFFGQGTRLTVV.

This clone was seen more than once but under ten times. The chain links TRBV11-2 to TRBJ1-2; D remains unclear. V lost 3 bases and J lost 7, with 15 bases in between. CDR3 length: 14 amino acids. Looked up from germline, CDR1 is SGHAT and CDR2 is FQNNGV. CDR3 nucleotide sequence: TGTGCCAGCAGCTTTGAAGGGCAGGTGCGTGGCTACACCTTC. This sequence encodes CASSFEGQVRGYTF.

The rearrangement uses TRBV2 and TRBJ1-5; TRBD1 is a possible D gene (6 bases). Germline V lookup: CDR1 SNHLY, CDR2 FYNNEI. V was clipped by 6 bases and J by 2 bases, with 14 bases between them. This CDR3 has 15 amino acids. CDR3 sequence (DNA): TGTGCCAGCAGCAACAGGGTATTAGGCAATCAGCCCCAGCATTTT. Its protein is CASSNRVLGNQPQHF.

The chain joins TRBV19 to TRBJ2-2; the D call may be TRBD1 or TRBD2 (5 bases each). V lost 1 base, J lost 6 bases, and 12 bases lay in between. The germline V gene has CDR1 LNHDA and CDR2 SQIVND (reference sequence). The CDR3 runs to 15 residues. The CDR3 here is CASSIVGTVAGELFF. The DNA for the CDR3 is TGTGCCAGTAGTATAGTGGGGACGGTCGCCGGGGAGCTGTTTTTT.

This chain connects TRBV6-6 to TRBJ2-3, with 7 positions matching TRBD1. This CDR3 is 15 amino acids long. The germline V gene has CDR1 MNHNY and CDR2 SVGAGI (reference sequence). The ends lost 4 bases at V and 1 base at J; junction bases unmatched: 5. The CDR3 region is CASSSWTGRTDTQYF. CDR3 bases: TGTGCCAGCAGTTCGTGGACAGGCCGCACAGATACGCAGTATTTT.

This chain joins TRBV15 and TRBJ1-3; possible D gene TRBD1, 5 bases. Germline V CDR1 and CDR2: LNHNV, YYDKDF (reference sequence). The CDR3 sequence is 14 residues long. V gave up 3 bases and J gave up 2 bases, with 8 bases separating them. As DNA, the CDR3 is TGTGCCACCAGCAGGGACATGGCTGGAAACACCATATATTTT. Translation: CATSRDMAGNTIYF.

The chain joins TRBV5-1 to TRBJ2-2; D not certain. V lost 2 bases, J lost 0 bases, and 8 bases lay in between. The CDR3 has 15 amino acids. Germline CDR1 and CDR2: SGHRS and YFSETQ. CDR3: CASSFRYTNTGELFF. CDR3 nucleotides: TGCGCCAGCAGCTTTAGGTATACGAACACCGGGGAGCTGTTTTTT. The full variable domain, with the rest looked up from reference TRBV5-1 and TRBJ2-2, is KAGVTQTPRYLIKTRGQQVTLSCSPISGHRSVSWYQQTPGQGLQFLFEYFSETQRNKGNFPGRFSGRQFSNSRSEMNVSTLELGDSALYLCASSFRYTNTGELFFGEGSRLTVL.

The chain recombines TRBV7-9 with TRBJ2-5; D is perhaps TRBD1 or TRBD2 (6 bases each). V was shortened by 5 bases and J by 1 base, with 20 bases between the two germline ends. Germline CDR1 SEHNR, CDR2 FQNEAQ (reference sequence). The CDR3 is 17 amino acids. The CDR3 DNA reads TGTGCCAGCAGCCCAGGGGAGGCGTCCACAGTCCAAGAGACCCAGTACTTC. This encodes CASSPGEASTVQETQYF. The variable domain in full, with the rest retrieved from reference TRBV7-9 and TRBJ2-5, is DTGVSQNPRHKITKRGQNVTFRCDPISEHNRLYWYRQTLGQGPEFLTYFQNEAQLEKSRLLSDRFSAERPKGSFSTLEIQRTEQGDSAMYLCASSPGEASTVQETQYFGPGTRLLVL.

The chain uses TRBV30 and TRBJ1-1; the D is unclear. The CDR3 spans 13 residues. The germline V gene encodes CDR1 GTSNPN and CDR2 SVGIG (reference sequence). Trimming cost V 4 bases and J 4 bases, with 13 bases left between them. CDR3 residues: CAWMREMSTEAFF. The CDR3 DNA is TGTGCCTGGATGAGGGAGATGAGCACTGAAGCTTTCTTT.

This chain links TRBV5-4 with TRBJ1-1; D gene ambiguous. Germline V CDR1 and CDR2: SGHNT, YYREEE (reference sequence). CDR3 size: 14 residues. V lost 4 bases and J 3 bases, leaving 13 bases between the germline ends. The CDR3 loop reads CASSQDVMDTEAFF. CDR3 bases: TGTGCCAGCAGCCAAGATGTTATGGACACTGAAGCTTTCTTT. Full variable domain (outside the CDR3, taken from reference TRBV5-4 and TRBJ1-1): ETGVTQSPTHLIKTRGQQVTLRCSSQSGHNTVSWYQQALGQGPQFIFQYYREEENGRGNFPPRFSGLQFPNYSSELNVNALELDDSALYLCASSQDVMDTEAFFGQGTRLTVV.

The chain joins TRBV30 to TRBJ2-7, with 7 bases aligning to TRBD2. From germline, CDR1 is GTSNPN and CDR2 SVGIG (reference sequence). CDR3 length: 13 residues. Unmatched junction bases numbered 6, after V lost 2 bases and J lost 5 bases. The CDR3 spells CAWSRGRVDEQYF. In nucleotides, the CDR3 is TGTGCCTGGAGTAGAGGGAGGGTAGACGAGCAGTACTTC.

The V call is TRBV2, the J call TRBJ2-2; possible D gene TRBD1, 5 bases. Trimming took off 8 bases at V and 2 bases at J, with 15 bases between the two ends. Looked up from germline, CDR1 is SNHLY and CDR2 is FYNNEI. CDR3 size: 15 residues. The CDR3 reads CASPRTPINTGELFF. The CDR3 nucleotides are TGTGCCAGCCCCCGGACACCGATCAACACCGGGGAGCTGTTTTTT.

In its sample, this clone was seen a few times. Distinct nucleotide sequences in the sample also encode this CDR3. The chain carries TRBV30 and TRBJ2-5; 7 bases line up with TRBD1. Trimming removed 2 bases from V and 5 bases from J; junction bases left unmatched: 8. Germline V lookup: CDR1 GTSNPN, CDR2 SVGIG (reference sequence). The CDR3 spans 14 residues. This chain's CDR3 is CAWSRAGGVETQYF. The CDR3 DNA reads TGTGCCTGGAGTAGGGCAGGGGGAGTTGAGACCCAGTACTTC.

The V call is TRBV30, the J call TRBJ2-6; D is tentatively TRBD1 or TRBD2 (5 bases each). V lost 4 bases and J lost 1, with 17 bases in between. Germline assignment: CDR1 GTSNPN and CDR2 SVGIG (reference sequence). This CDR3 is built from 17 residues. As DNA, the CDR3 is TGTGCCTGGATTAGAGGGCAGGGACGGTCTGGGGCCAACGTCCTGACTTTC. Translation gives CAWIRGQGRSGANVLTF.